Below, 17 T cell receptor beta chains from the same sample are listed, as sequenced in a study of tumor-infiltrating lymphocytes in primary liver carcinoma. The authors made TCR beta cDNA from approximately 490 ng total RNA with a constant-region primer. TCR beta libraries came from three nested multiplex PCR rounds using slightly modified ARM-PCR. PCR rounds one and two used TRBV1-TRBV30 forward primers with a C-beta reverse primer for about 11 cycles each. TCRdb processed the multiplex PCR reads anew with MiXCR; each CDR3 protein has one entry. Here the sample spans 200,000 or so distinct CDR3 sequences, roughly two thirds being singletons. Unsorted whole blood yielded the blood RNA, and germline DNA was also extracted. Sample: peripheral blood. The receptors derive from a woman in her sixties or seventies with primary liver carcinoma and hepatitis B virus infection.

As to this clonotype: Germline and junction disagree at one end, which may indicate a read error. The chain is built from TRBV11-2 and TRBJ2-7; D remains unclear. CDR3 length: 11 residues. Germline CDR1 and CDR2: SGHAT and FQNNGV. The CDR3: CVSSLMTEQYF. The CDR3 DNA reads as TGTGTCAGCAGCTTAATGACCGAGCAGTACTTC.

This clonotype was seen only once. V gene TRBV11-3 combines with J gene TRBJ2-7, with 9 positions matching TRBD2. The junction had 14 bases not matched to a gene; V was cut back by 1 base and J by 13 bases. This CDR3 spans 15 amino acids. Germline CDR1 SGHNT, CDR2 YENEEA. The CDR3 DNA follows: TGTGCCAGCAGCTTAGGAGCTAGCGGGAACCACGAGCGATACTTC. Its translation is CASSLGASGNHERYF.

This clonotype was counted many times. The V and J genes are TRBV10-2 and TRBJ2-3, with 8 bases that match TRBD2. Looked up from germline, CDR1 is WSHSY and CDR2 is SAAADI. The junction had 5 bases not matched to a gene; V was cut back by 4 bases and J by 11 bases. The CDR3 covers 12 residues. CDR3 protein: CASSGAGGRQYF. The CDR3 DNA follows: TGCGCCAGCAGTGGCGCGGGAGGAAGGCAGTATTTT.

This clonotype was seen only once. This rearrangement joins TRBV4-2 to TRBJ2-5, with D tentatively TRBD2 (6 bases). Trimming removed 1 base at V and 4 bases at J, with 28 bases between. This CDR3 has 20 amino acids. The germline V gene encodes CDR1 LGHNA and CDR2 YNFKEQ. This CDR3 is CASSQVITSRSSCAAETQYF. The CDR3 coding sequence is TGTGCCAGCAGCCAAGTAATTACTAGCAGGAGTTCGTGCGCGGCAGAGACCCAGTACTTC.

This clonotype was counted many times. The chain links TRBV28 to TRBJ2-2, with a tentative D call TRBD2 (6 bases). Germline assignment: CDR1 MDHEN and CDR2 SYDVKM. Trimming removed 6 bases at V and 3 bases at J, with 14 bases between. The CDR3 totals 15 residues. In DNA form, the CDR3 reads TGTGCCAGCAGCCCGGCGGGGATGGACACCGGGGAGCTGTTTTTT. Protein: CASSPAGMDTGELFF.

This clonotype was recorded at least ten times. The chain joins TRBV5-5 to TRBJ2-7, with TRBD2 as a possible D gene (6 bases). Trimming took off 6 bases at V and 3 bases at J, with 19 bases between the two ends. Germline CDR1 reads SGHKS; CDR2 reads YYEKEE (reference sequence). The CDR3 length is 15 residues. In nucleotides, the CDR3 is TGTGCCAGCACCCCAGACACCGGGAGCGGCTACGAGCAGTACTTC. The encoded protein is CASTPDTGSGYEQYF.

A note on this clonotype: Germline is not matched at one junction end, which may reflect a read error. This chain connects TRBV12-3 or TRBV12-4 to TRBJ1-1; D remains unclear. The CDR3 is 15 residues long. CDR3 bases: TGTGCCAGCAGTTCATTGGGGTCGGGGAACACTGAAACTTTCTTT. Amino acids: CASSSLGSGNTETFF.

The gene calls are TRBV5-1 and TRBJ2-2; the match to TRBD2 covers 7 bases. The CDR3 is 14 amino acids. Losses at the gene ends were 7 bases for V and 0 bases for J; bases not matched to a gene: 3. The V gene's germline CDR1 is SGHRS and CDR2 YFSETQ. The CDR3 spells CASLSGTNTGELFF. CDR3 sequence (DNA): TGCGCCAGCTTAAGCGGGACGAACACCGGGGAGCTGTTTTTT.

This clonotype was recorded only once. The V and J genes are TRBV5-4 and TRBJ2-3; 12 nucleotides align to TRBD2. The CDR3 consists of 17 residues. J gave up 2 bases and V 1 base, and 5 bases lay outside the gene matches. Germline V gene lookup returns CDR1 SGHNT and CDR2 YYREEE (reference sequence). DNA for the CDR3: TGTGCCAGCAGCTTGAGACTAGCGGGGGCGGTCACAGATACGCAGTATTTT. Protein: CASSLRLAGAVTDTQYF.

In the case of this clonotype: A read error may account for a junction end that differs from germline. The V call is TRBV6-2 or TRBV6-3, the J call TRBJ1-1; 7 positions match TRBD1. Germline CDR1 MNHEY, CDR2 SVGEGT. This CDR3 is 17 amino acids long. The CDR3 DNA sequence: TGTACCAGCAGTCAGTACGCCCCGGGACAGTGGAACACTGAAGCTTTCTTT. Its translation: CTSSQYAPGQWNTEAFF.

Turning to this clonotype: Relative to the germline gene, one junction end is altered; a read error may explain this. The chain has TRBV11-3 and TRBJ2-2; D perhaps matches TRBD2 (6 bases). The CDR3 covers 16 residues. Germline lookup yields CDR1 SGHNT and CDR2 YENEEA. In nucleotides, the CDR3 is TGTGCCAGCAACTTAGGAGGGGATGCGGAGACCTGGGAGCTGTTTTTT. As protein: CASNLGGDAETWELFF.

On this clonotype: This sequence may be a read error, since a much larger clone differs from it by one base. The chain combines TRBV6-1 with TRBJ2-5; TRBD1 or TRBD2 may be the D gene (5 bases each). V was shortened by 4 bases and J by 7 bases, with 22 bases between the two germline ends. Germline lookup yields CDR1 MNHNS and CDR2 SASEGT. The CDR3 covers 16 residues. The CDR3 coding sequence is TGTGCCAGCAGTGTACGCTCCGGGACCGGAGTTGGGACCCAGTACTTC. Its protein product is CASSVRSGTGVGTQYF.

The chain carries TRBV11-2 and TRBJ2-3, with D tentatively TRBD2 (5 bases). Trimming pared 1 base from V and 6 bases from J, leaving 14 bases between. The CDR3 is 15 amino acids. Germline assignment: CDR1 SGHAT and CDR2 FQNNGV. In nucleotides, the CDR3 is TGTGCCAGCAGCTTAGGCAGAGGGATAGCCGATACGCAGTATTTT. Residues: CASSLGRGIADTQYF.

V gene TRBV28 combines with J gene TRBJ2-1; D possibly corresponds to TRBD1 (5 bases). Germline V gene lookup returns CDR1 MDHEN and CDR2 SYDVKM. CDR3 length: 16 residues. V lost 5 bases and J lost 7, with 21 bases in between. The CDR3 protein is CASSPPTAALHNEQFF. The CDR3 DNA reads TGTGCCAGCAGTCCTCCGACAGCTGCACTCCATAATGAGCAGTTCTTC.

V gene TRBV6-5 combines with J gene TRBJ2-7, with a possible D match to TRBD2 (6 bases). This CDR3 region has 15 residues. V was cut by 7 bases and J by 5 bases, with 21 bases left in between. From germline, CDR1 is MNHEY and CDR2 SVGAGI. The CDR3 sequence: CASTTLVGEDHEQYF. The CDR3 nucleotides are TGTGCCAGCACCACCCTCGTGGGGGAGGACCACGAGCAGTACTTC.

This clonotype is medium-sized within its sample. V gene TRBV11-3 combines with J gene TRBJ2-3; D is possibly TRBD2 (5 bases). V lost 3 bases, J lost 0 bases, and 7 bases lay in between. The CDR3 covers 14 residues. From germline, CDR1 is SGHNT and CDR2 YENEEA. CDR3 amino acids: CASSFRTSTDTQYF. In DNA, the CDR3 is TGTGCCAGCAGCTTCAGGACTAGCACAGATACGCAGTATTTT.

Points on this clonotype: As the CDR3 is not closed by the conserved phenylalanine or tryptophan, this likely results from a read error. The limits of the CDR3 on the DNA are not certain, so only TCRdb's listed CDR3 is given. The V call is TRBV6-2 or TRBV6-3, the J call TRBJ2-3. Counting both end residues, the CDR3 totals 13 amino acids. Germline CDR1 MNHEY, CDR2 SVGEGT. CDR3 loop: CASSYTSTDTLYL.